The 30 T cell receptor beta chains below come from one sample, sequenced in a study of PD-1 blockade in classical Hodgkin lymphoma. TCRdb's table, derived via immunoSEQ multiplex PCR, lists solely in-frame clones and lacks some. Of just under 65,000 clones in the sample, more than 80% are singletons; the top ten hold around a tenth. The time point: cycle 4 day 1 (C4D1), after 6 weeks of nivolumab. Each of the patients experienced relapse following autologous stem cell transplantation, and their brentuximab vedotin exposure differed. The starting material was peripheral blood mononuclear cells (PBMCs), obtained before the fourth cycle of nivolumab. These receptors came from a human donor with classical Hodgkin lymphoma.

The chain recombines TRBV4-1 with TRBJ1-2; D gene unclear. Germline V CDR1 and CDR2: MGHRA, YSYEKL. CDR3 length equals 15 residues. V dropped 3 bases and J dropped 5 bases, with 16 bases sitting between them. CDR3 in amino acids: CASSQGPVGQYGYTF. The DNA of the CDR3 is TGCGCCAGCAGCCAGGGCCCGGTCGGGCAGTATGGCTACACCTTC.

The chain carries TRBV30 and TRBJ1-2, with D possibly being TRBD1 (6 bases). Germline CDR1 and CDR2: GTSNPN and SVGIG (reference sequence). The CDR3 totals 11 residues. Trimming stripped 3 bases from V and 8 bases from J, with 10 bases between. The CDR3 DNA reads TGTGCCTGGAGCCAGAGGGGGGGCTACACCTTC. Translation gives CAWSQRGGYTF.

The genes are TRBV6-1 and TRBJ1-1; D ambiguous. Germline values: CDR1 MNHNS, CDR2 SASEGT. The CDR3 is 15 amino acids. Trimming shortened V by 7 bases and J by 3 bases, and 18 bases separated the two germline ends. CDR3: CASISQGDAYTEAFF. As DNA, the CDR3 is TGTGCCAGCATCAGCCAAGGTGATGCGTACACTGAAGCTTTCTTT.

For the CDR3, the DNA is TGTGCCAGCTCGCAGACAGGGCCGAGCTCCTATAATTCACCCCTCCACTTT. It encodes CASSQTGPSSYNSPLHF. The chain combines TRBV18 with TRBJ1-6; 7 positions agree with TRBD1. V lost 6 bases, J lost 0 bases, and 8 bases stayed unmatched. The CDR3 covers 17 residues. The germline gives CDR1 KGHSH, CDR2 LQKENI.

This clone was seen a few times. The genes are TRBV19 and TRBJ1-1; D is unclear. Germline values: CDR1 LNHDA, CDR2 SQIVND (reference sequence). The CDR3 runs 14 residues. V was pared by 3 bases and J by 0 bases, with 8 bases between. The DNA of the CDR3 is TGTGCCAGTAGTATGGCGGCGGTGAACACTGAAGCTTTCTTT. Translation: CASSMAAVNTEAFF.

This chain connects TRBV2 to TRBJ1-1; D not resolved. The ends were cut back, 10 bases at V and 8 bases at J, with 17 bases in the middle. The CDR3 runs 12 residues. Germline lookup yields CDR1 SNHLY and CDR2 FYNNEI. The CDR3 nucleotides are TGTGCCATTCCCACGGGAGGGCCGGAAGCTTTCTTT. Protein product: CAIPTGGPEAFF.

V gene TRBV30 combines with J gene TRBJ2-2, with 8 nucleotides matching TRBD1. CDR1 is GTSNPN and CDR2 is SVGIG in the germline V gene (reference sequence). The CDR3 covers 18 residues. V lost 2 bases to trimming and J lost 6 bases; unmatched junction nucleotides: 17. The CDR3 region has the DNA TGTGCCTGGAGTTTCGATACCTGGGACAGGTTTTTCCCCGGGGAGCTGTTTTTT. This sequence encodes CAWSFDTWDRFFPGELFF.

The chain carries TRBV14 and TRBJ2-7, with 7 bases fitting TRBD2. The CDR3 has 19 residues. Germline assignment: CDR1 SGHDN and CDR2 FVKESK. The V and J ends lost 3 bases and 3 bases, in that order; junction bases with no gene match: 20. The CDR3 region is CASSHLGVPRGTTHYEQYF. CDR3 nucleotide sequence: TGTGCCAGCAGCCACCTCGGCGTCCCTCGGGGGACTACGCACTACGAGCAGTACTTC.

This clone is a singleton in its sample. The CDR3 DNA reads TGTGCCAGCTCATCCGGCAGGGGGGCGTCGGAAAAACTGTTTTTT. Protein product: CASSSGRGASEKLFF. This chain uses TRBV18 with TRBJ1-4; 7 bases are shared with TRBD1. V dropped 5 bases and J dropped 8; count of bases not matched to a gene: 11. This CDR3 is 15 amino acids long. The germline V gene encodes CDR1 KGHSH and CDR2 LQKENI.

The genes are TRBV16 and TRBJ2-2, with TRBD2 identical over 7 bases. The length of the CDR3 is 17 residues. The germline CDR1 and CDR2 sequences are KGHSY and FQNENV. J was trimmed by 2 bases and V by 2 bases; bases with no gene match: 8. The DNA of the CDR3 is TGTGCCAGCAGCCAAACCCCCCCGGGACTAAACACCGGGGAGCTGTTTTTT. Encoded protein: CASSQTPPGLNTGELFF.

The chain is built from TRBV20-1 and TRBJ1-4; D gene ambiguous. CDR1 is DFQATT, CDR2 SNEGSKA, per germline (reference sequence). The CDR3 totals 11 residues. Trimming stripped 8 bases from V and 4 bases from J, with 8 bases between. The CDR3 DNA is TGCAGTACCTACAGTAATGAAAAACTGTTTTTT. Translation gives CSTYSNEKLFF.

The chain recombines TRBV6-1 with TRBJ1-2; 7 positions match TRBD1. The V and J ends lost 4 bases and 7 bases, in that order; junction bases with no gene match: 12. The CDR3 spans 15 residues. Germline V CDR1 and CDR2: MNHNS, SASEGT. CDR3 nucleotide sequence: TGTGCCAGCAGTGTGGCTGTGGCAGGGGGATTTGGCTACACCTTC. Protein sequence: CASSVAVAGGFGYTF.

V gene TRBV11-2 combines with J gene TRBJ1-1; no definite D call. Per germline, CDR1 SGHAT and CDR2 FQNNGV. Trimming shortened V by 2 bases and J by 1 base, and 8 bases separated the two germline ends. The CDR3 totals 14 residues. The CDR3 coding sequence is TGTGCCAGCAGCTTAACCGGCGGGAACACTGAAGCTTTCTTT. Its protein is CASSLTGGNTEAFF.

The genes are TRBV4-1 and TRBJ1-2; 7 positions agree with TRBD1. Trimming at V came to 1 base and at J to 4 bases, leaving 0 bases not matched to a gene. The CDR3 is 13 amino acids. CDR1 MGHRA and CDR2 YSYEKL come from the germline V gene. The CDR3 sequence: CASSQGQGYGYTF. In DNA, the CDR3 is TGCGCCAGCAGCCAAGGACAGGGCTATGGCTACACCTTC.

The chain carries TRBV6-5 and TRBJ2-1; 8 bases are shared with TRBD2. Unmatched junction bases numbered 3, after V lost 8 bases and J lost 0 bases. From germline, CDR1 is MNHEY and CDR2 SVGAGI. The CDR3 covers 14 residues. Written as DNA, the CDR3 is TGTGCCAGCTCTAGCGGGTACTCCTACAATGAGCAGTTCTTC. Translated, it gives CASSSGYSYNEQFF.

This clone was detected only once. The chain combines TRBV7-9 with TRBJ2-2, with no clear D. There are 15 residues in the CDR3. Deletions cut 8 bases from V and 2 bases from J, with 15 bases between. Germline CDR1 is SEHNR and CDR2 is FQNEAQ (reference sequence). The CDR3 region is CASERTSFNTGELFF. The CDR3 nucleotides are TGTGCCAGCGAGAGGACCTCTTTTAACACCGGGGAGCTGTTTTTT.

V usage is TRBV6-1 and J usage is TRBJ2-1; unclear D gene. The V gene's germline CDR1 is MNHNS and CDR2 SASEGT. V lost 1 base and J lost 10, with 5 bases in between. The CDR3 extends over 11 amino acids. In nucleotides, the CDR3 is TGTGCCAGCAGTGAAGACTGGGAGCAGTTCTTC. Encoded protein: CASSEDWEQFF.

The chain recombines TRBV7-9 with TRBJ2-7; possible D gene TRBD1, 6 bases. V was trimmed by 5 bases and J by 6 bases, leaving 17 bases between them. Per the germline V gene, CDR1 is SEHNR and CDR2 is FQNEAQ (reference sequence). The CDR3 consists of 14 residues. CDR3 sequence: CASSIPGHAVEQYF. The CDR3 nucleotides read TGTGCCAGCAGCATACCGGGACATGCGGTCGAGCAGTACTTC.

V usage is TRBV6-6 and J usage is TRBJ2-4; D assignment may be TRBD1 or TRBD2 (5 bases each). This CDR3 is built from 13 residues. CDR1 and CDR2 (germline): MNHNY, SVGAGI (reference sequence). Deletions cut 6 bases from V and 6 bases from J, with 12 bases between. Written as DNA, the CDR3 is TGTGCCAGCAGGGGGACGGGTGGAAACATTCAGTACTTC. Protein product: CASRGTGGNIQYF.

This CDR3 reads CAPPRFSYNEQFF. In nucleotides, the CDR3 is TGTGCCCCCCCACGGTTCTCCTACAATGAGCAGTTCTTC. The V and J genes are TRBV6-5 and TRBJ2-1; D not certain. The CDR3 covers 13 residues. The V end was cut by 11 bases, the J end by 0 bases, with 11 bases between. Germline CDR1 and CDR2: MNHEY and SVGAGI.

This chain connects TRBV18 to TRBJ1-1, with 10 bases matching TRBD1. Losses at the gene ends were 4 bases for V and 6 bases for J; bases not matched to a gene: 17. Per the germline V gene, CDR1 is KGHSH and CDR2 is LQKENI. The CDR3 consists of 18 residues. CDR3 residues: CASSRNGGQGTDRAEAFF. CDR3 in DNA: TGTGCCAGCTCACGAAACGGGGGACAGGGGACGGATAGGGCTGAAGCTTTCTTT.

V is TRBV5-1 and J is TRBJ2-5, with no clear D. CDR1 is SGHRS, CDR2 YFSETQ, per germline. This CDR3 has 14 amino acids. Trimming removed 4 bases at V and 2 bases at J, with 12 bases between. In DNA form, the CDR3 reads TGCGCCAGCAGCCCCGGTAGGTTGCAAGAGACCCAGTACTTC. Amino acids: CASSPGRLQETQYF.

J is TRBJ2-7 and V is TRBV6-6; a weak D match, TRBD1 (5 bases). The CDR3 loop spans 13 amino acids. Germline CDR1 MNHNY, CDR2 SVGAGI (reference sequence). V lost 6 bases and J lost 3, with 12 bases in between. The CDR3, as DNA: TGTGCCAGCAGAACCGACAGAAACTACGAGCAGTACTTC. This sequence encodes CASRTDRNYEQYF.

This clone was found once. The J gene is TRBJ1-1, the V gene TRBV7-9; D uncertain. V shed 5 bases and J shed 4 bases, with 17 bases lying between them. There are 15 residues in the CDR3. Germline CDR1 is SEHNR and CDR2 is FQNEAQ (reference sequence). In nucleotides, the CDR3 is TGTGCCAGCAGCCCCCCAACCAGAGGAGCCACTGAAGCTTTCTTT. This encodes CASSPPTRGATEAFF.

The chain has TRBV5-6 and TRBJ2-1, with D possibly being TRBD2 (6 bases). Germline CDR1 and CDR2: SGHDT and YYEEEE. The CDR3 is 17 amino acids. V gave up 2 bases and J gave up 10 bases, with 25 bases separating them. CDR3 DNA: TGTGCCAGCAGCTTTCCGCGCGACCGAGTTTGGGGGGTCGAGCAGTTCTTC. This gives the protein CASSFPRDRVWGVEQFF.

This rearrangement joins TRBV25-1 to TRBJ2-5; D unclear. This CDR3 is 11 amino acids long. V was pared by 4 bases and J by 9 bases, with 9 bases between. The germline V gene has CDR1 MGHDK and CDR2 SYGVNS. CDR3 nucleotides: TGTGCCAGCAGTGTTTCGGACGCCCAGTACTTC. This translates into CASSVSDAQYF.

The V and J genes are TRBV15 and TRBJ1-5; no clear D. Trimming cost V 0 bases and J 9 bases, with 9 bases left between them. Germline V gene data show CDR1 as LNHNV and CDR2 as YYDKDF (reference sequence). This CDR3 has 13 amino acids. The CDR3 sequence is CATSRDCGAPQHF. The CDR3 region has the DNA TGTGCCACCAGCAGAGATTGTGGAGCGCCCCAGCATTTT.

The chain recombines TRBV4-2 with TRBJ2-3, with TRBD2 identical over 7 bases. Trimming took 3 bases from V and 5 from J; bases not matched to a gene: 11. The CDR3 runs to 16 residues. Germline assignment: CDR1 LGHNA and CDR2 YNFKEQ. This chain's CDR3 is CASSQGPAGNQDTQYF. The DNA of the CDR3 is TGTGCCAGCAGCCAGGGACCAGCGGGGAATCAAGATACGCAGTATTTT.

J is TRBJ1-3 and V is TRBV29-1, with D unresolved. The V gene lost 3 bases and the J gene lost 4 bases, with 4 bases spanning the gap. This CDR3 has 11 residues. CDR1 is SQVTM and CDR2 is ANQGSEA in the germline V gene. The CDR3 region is CSVDSGNTIYF. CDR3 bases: TGCAGCGTTGATTCGGGAAACACCATATATTTT.

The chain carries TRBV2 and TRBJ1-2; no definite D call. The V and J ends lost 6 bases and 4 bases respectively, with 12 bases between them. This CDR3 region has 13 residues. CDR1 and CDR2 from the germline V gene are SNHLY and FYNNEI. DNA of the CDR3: TGTGCCAGCAGCTGGGGTTGGGGCTATGGCTACACCTTC. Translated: CASSWGWGYGYTF.